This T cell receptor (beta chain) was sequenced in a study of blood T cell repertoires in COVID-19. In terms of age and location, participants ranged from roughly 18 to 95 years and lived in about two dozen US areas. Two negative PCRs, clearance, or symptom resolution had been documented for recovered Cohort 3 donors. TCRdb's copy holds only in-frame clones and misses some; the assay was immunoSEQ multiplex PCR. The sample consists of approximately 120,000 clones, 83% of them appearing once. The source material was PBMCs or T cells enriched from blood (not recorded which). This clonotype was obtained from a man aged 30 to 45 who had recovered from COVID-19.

CDR3 amino acids: CASSEFQGTDTQYF. The CDR3 DNA reads TGTGCCAGCAGTGAATTTCAGGGCACAGATACGCAGTATTTT. The chain carries TRBV25-1 and TRBJ2-3, with unresolved D. The germline V gene encodes CDR1 MGHDK and CDR2 SYGVNS. This CDR3 region has 14 residues. Deletions cut 1 base from V and 1 base from J, with 6 bases between.